Listed below are T cell receptor beta chains from one sample, sequenced in a study of cytotoxic CD8 clonotypes in ibrutinib-treated CLL. The repertoire was sequenced with immunoSEQ multiplex PCR; TCRdb's copy has only in-frame clones and lacks some. This table has about 49,000 clones, about half appearing once. This material consisted of PBMCs, taken after 12 months of ibrutinib treatment. These TCRs come from a human donor with chronic lymphocytic leukemia. CDR3s include the opening cysteine and the closing phenylalanine or tryptophan. Fields, in order: clone size, V gene, CDR3 protein. The size of a clone is reported for some rows only, either as once, few or many, or as a class for expanded clones.

.	TRBV11-2	CASSRGIQGGRGGELFF
.	TRBV6-5	CASRNQGALKTEAFF
few	TRBV11-2	CASSLVGGREESFF
.	TRBV18	CASSPPDGNYNEQFF
few	TRBV18	CASSPGTGDYGYTF
.	TRBV7-2	CASSPSTGGAEGYTF
.	TRBV7-6	CASSLILQETQYF
.	TRBV5-1	CASSPTGDTEAFF
once	TRBV18	CASSPPRDRSSSYNEQFF
.	TRBV18	CASSPVVGGPNYGYTF
.	TRBV7-9	CAGYEQFF
.	TRBV11-3	CASSLEGTSGYNEQFF
many	TRBV12-5	CASAAEPGTDTQYF
.	TRBV6-6	CASSYVGGATYEQYF
.	TRBV7-3	CASSLALAGGQETQYF
.	TRBV18	CASSPAANTEAFF
.	TRBV19	CASSPGPSTDTQYF
.	TRBV5-1	CASSLWAGSYEQYF
.	TRBV15	CATSAGSTGEAFF
.	TRBV29-1	CSVAPRAVTYNEQFF
.	TRBV18	CASSRGTSFDEQYF
.	TRBV29-1	CSVTSTNEKLFF
few	TRBV18	CASSDQTNTEAFF
once	TRBV21-1	CASSTGENTGELFF
few	TRBV7-9	CASSLYRAGGELFF
few	TRBV5-4	CASSLRQGDEKLFF
.	TRBV5-1	CASSLAIYTGSSYNEQFF
.	TRBV28	CASSQITGRTEAFF
.	TRBV2	CASSEAGVYSGANVLTF
.	TRBV5-1	CASSRRQGGGPNYGYTF
.	TRBV5-6	CASLRANTGELFF
.	TRBV28	CASRKGQGVRGYTF
.	TRBV2	CASSSRATTFTYEQYF
.	TRBV28	CASSPTGRPQHF
few	TRBV11-2	CASNWVNTEAFF
.	TRBV30	CAWSVGGGNTIYF
few	TRBV5-4	CASSPDREDEAFF
.	TRBV9	CASSVVDGKLFF
few	TRBV25-1	CASSERTGGTEAFF
.	TRBV28	CASSLEFGQGGTEAFF
.	TRBV25-1	CASSGDNTGELFF
few	TRBV5-1	CASRPSGNVEDTQYF
.	TRBV7-6	CASSLGLAGVSGELFF
.	TRBV27	CASSPPGHNYEQYF
.	TRBV6-1	CASWGRMNTEAFF
.	TRBV5-1	CASKGLAGGTDTQYF
.	TRBV7-2	CASSSKAGGNNEQFF
once	TRBV5-1	CASSSQGVLSYGYTF
.	TRBV28	CASSLTGVYEQYF
.	TRBV6-6	CASSPGYTGELFF
.	TRBV19	CASSISSRLTEAFF
.	TRBV28	CASSFRTSGFGEQYF
few	TRBV2	CASTRQGMDTQYF
few	TRBV30	CAWSAWPPDTQYF
.	TRBV9	CASSVETGVGGNTIYF
few	TRBV6-1	CASRQGANTEAFF
.	TRBV7-2	CASSATGGNQPQHF
.	TRBV5-1	CASSLGEPYGYTF
.	TRBV19	CASSDAGGEQEQYF
.	TRBV4-1	CASSQFQLTGGVNEQFF